These T cell receptor beta chains were read from a single sample in a study of Graves' ophthalmopathy and Graves' hyperthyroidism. TCRdb re-called the multiplex PCR reads through MiXCR, storing one row per CDR3 protein. The profile covers 220,000 or so distinct CDR3 sequences, with around a fifth appearing a single time and around 40% taken by the ten largest. The sequenced sample consisted of peripheral blood. The receptors stem from a woman aged 45-60 years with Graves' ophthalmopathy. Both conserved end residues are trimmed from each CDR3. The order of the fields is V gene, D gene, J gene, CDR3 protein. D genes are given only for firm matches.

V gene: TRBV19; D gene: NA; J gene: TRBJ2-7; CDR3 protein: ASGDPGVYEQY
V gene: TRBV28; D gene: NA; J gene: TRBJ2-7; CDR3 protein: ASSPIGTQPYEQY
V gene: TRBV28; D gene: NA; J gene: TRBJ2-5; CDR3 protein: ASSFGRALQETQY
V gene: TRBV12-3/TRBV12-4; D gene: NA; J gene: TRBJ2-2; CDR3 protein: ASSSPRSSVGTGELF
V gene: TRBV29-1; D gene: NA; J gene: TRBJ2-4; CDR3 protein: SAAVDNIQY
V gene: TRBV7-2; D gene: TRBD2; J gene: TRBJ2-7; CDR3 protein: ASSFVPSGTYEQY
V gene: TRBV12-3/TRBV12-4; D gene: NA; J gene: TRBJ2-4; CDR3 protein: ASSYSGTLGNIQY
V gene: TRBV6-1; D gene: NA; J gene: TRBJ2-7; CDR3 protein: ASSRDGTGNYEQY
V gene: TRBV18; D gene: NA; J gene: TRBJ1-2; CDR3 protein: ASSPPTPNYGYT
V gene: TRBV20-1; D gene: TRBD2; J gene: TRBJ2-7; CDR3 protein: SADPGLAGGPPYEQY
V gene: TRBV7-6; D gene: TRBD2; J gene: TRBJ2-5; CDR3 protein: ASSLLAGLAGKETQY
V gene: TRBV6-1; D gene: NA; J gene: TRBJ2-5; CDR3 protein: ASSLPPGAQY
V gene: TRBV28; D gene: NA; J gene: TRBJ1-5; CDR3 protein: ASSLTDVGNQPQH
V gene: TRBV7-2; D gene: NA; J gene: TRBJ1-1; CDR3 protein: ASSLAAAHTEAF
V gene: TRBV6-1; D gene: NA; J gene: TRBJ2-7; CDR3 protein: ASNKGREQY
V gene: TRBV12-3/TRBV12-4; D gene: NA; J gene: TRBJ1-3; CDR3 protein: ASRPGRYRSGNTVY
V gene: TRBV19; D gene: TRBD2; J gene: TRBJ2-2; CDR3 protein: ASSIVTSGSKLGGELF
V gene: TRBV5-1; D gene: NA; J gene: TRBJ2-2; CDR3 protein: ASRSGSTGELF
V gene: TRBV15; D gene: NA; J gene: TRBJ2-5; CDR3 protein: ATSGVIGETQY